What follows describes a single T cell receptor beta chain. This clonotype was observed at least ten times. This receptor's antigen is unknown. It has no much larger one-base neighbor in the sample; base qualities were not kept. TCR beta CDR3 regions were amplified from RNA transcripts for repertoire sequencing. The first round was an RT-PCR using HTBI primers with the Qiagen OneStep RT-PCR kit, and this first round was followed by a second-round multiplex PCR, then size selection and purification. Sequencing of the libraries was carried out on an Illumina HiSeq2000 in paired-end mode with 100 bp reads. The authors' pipeline ran thus. SOAPnuke was used to process the reads, removing any read that contained adapters or uncalled bases, had a mean Phred below 15, or lacked an exact match to the constant primer or identifier. COPE v1.2.5 was used to merge high-quality paired reads. Unique nucleotide sequences were defined as clonotypes and aligned to IMGT TRB V, D and J references using MiTCR v1.1. Only V-J combinations with frequency above 0.0001 were analysed, covering 98% to 99.2% of repertoires. For each V-J combination, a TCR clonal expansion and chaos score was defined as the ratio of F50 clonal expansion to chaos observed in the TCRdist matrix. Welch's t-statistics and random forest were used to narrow the features down to approximately 13 V-J combinations, which were then fed into a naive Bayes classifier. The similarity between thyroid and blood repertoires was quantified using the Morisita-Horn index. The public reads were reprocessed in TCRdb via fastp at Q25 and MiXCR, keeping in-frame beta chains. Every entry covers one CDR3 protein and lists the most common genes and DNA from its rows. What appears here as the V and J calls and clone size reflects TCRdb's work, not the paper's. The sample includes roughly 410,000 distinct CDR3 sequences, with 15% observed a single time. The top ten clonotypes cover 7% of the sample.

Hyperthyroidism was considered stable if no progression to ophthalmopathy occurred within 18 months of follow-up. The hyperthyroidism patients were 18 to 65 years old and newly diagnosed, with a disease duration of less than 2 months. Patients were excluded if they had other autoimmune diseases, uncontrolled infections, pregnancy or lactation. Clinical symptoms, serum thyroxine, TRAb, thyroid ultrasound and orbital computed tomography formed the basis of the diagnosis. Using Ficoll-Paque density gradient centrifugation, PBMCs were isolated from 10 ml of fresh peripheral blood. Total RNA was extracted using Trizol reagent, and RNA quality was checked on an Agilent 2100 Bioanalyzer. The data were taken from a study of Graves' ophthalmopathy and Graves' hyperthyroidism (dated by TCRdb to between 2018 and 2020). A note on the overall study: Peripheral blood was collected at initial diagnosis, prior to any treatment. TCR beta repertoire signatures were used to distinguish Graves' ophthalmopathy from Graves' hyperthyroidism and to predict progression to ophthalmopathy. In total, over 130 blood samples were TCR-sequenced: approximately 42 ophthalmopathy, approximately 80 hyperthyroidism and 17 hyperthyroidism-to-ophthalmopathy patients. To explore V-J signatures that separate ophthalmopathy from hyperthyroidism, a discovery set of about 98 patients was enrolled, consisting of about 43 with ophthalmopathy and roughly 59 with stable hyperthyroidism. For independent validation, a separate cohort was made up of fewer than 20 hyperthyroidism patients plus 17 patients who later progressed from hyperthyroidism to ophthalmopathy. T-cell repertoires of thyroid tissue and blood were compared in 5 or 6 hyperthyroidism patients. Following sample collection, hyperthyroidism patients were given methimazole at a starting dose of 30 mg daily, and ophthalmopathy patients were given high-dose intravenous methylprednisolone. The approximately 100 discovery patients were divided at random into training and test sets in a 7:3 ratio.

The CDR3 starts with the cysteine, ends with the phenylalanine, and has 15 residues. The read is trimmed to its CDR3 DNA, 45 bases read in frame from base 1. The germline V gene gives CDR1 as MNHNS and CDR2 as SASEGT. Cut back by 0 bases and 0 bases, the V and J ends lie 8 bases apart. Study-level results and caveats: In cross-validation, the 13-signature model distinguished ophthalmopathy from stable hyperthyroidism with nearly 90% sensitivity and around 84% specificity, while in the test set the corresponding values were about 80% and 75%. Among expanded thyroid clonotypes with frequency above 0.001, most also showed up in blood, which suggests that blood repertoires may reflect the thyroid immune response. In validation, the model predicted ophthalmopathy progression with about 71% sensitivity and approximately 75% specificity; 12 predicted patients were CT-confirmed with GO in a median of 6.5 months. No statistical method was used to predetermine the sample size, and group allocation was not hidden from the investigators.

Specimen: peripheral blood. This sequence was found in a woman under 30 with stable Graves' hyperthyroidism. Donor details come from another sample of the same person, matched by shared clones. This sequence uses TRBV6-1 and TRBJ1-2; the D gene is not confidently resolved. The nucleotide sequence reads as follows: TGTGCCAGCAGTGAAGCCCACATTTCTAACTATGGCTACACCTTC. The translation is CASSEAHISNYGYTF.